Below are 18 T cell receptor beta chains sequenced from a single sample in a study of T cell clonality in common variable immunodeficiency (dated by TCRdb to between 2014 and 2017). The method was the immunoSEQ multiplex PCR assay. The table was pulled from immuneACCESS by TCRdb, which kept in-frame rearrangements only. Such tables lose some clones; where checked, under half of the loss comes from unresolved V genes, and the rest has no known cause. For this sample the table reports about 12,000 clones, with no clone seen just once. The ten largest clones add up to around 6.5% of the sample. Their cognate antigens are unknown. What the authors observed across the whole study: CVID TCRbeta sequences reportedly showed fewer deletions and N-nucleotide insertions and lacked highly modified clones with 13 or more V deletions.

Sequences were obtained from peripheral blood mononuclear cells. The receptors originated from a human donor with common variable immunodeficiency.

This clone was found a few times. The read falls 3 residues short of the CDR3 end, and the missing part is taken from the germline J gene. This chain links TRBV7-9 with TRBJ1-4; 10 nucleotides agree with TRBD1. The CDR3 consists of 15 residues. With V trimmed by 5 bases and J by 6 bases, 6 bases remained unmatched. CDR1 SEHNR and CDR2 FQNEAQ come from the germline V gene (reference sequence). CDR3 DNA (partial): TGTGCCAGCAGCCTGGCGGACAGGGGGGATGAAAAA. It specifies CASSLADRGDEK. The CDR3 as a whole reads CASSLADRGDEKLFF. The variable domain in full, with the rest retrieved from reference TRBV7-9 and TRBJ1-4, is DTGVSQNPRHKITKRGQNVTFRCDPISEHNRLYWYRQTLGQGPEFLTYFQNEAQLEKSRLLSDRFSAERPKGSFSTLEIQRTEQGDSAMYLCASSLADRGDEKLFFGSGTQLSVL.

There are a few counts of this clone. The sequenced fragment ends 3 residues before the CDR3 boundary, so the rest is inferred from the germline J gene. The chain combines TRBV7-9 with TRBJ1-4; perhaps TRBD1 as D (5 bases). The CDR3 contains 14 residues. Germline loops: CDR1 SEHNR, CDR2 FQNEAQ (reference sequence). V dropped 5 bases and J dropped 6 bases, with 13 bases sitting between them. This CDR3 is CASSRGGEDEKLFF. The covered CDR3 bases are TGTGCCAGCAGCCGCGGGGGGGAGGATGAAAAA.

The table lists this clone with a few counts. The read falls 3 residues short of the CDR3 end, and the missing part is taken from the germline J gene. Other DNA variants within this sample encode the same CDR3. The V gene is TRBV7-2, the J gene TRBJ1-3, with D uncertain. Germline V gives CDR1 SGHTA, CDR2 FQGNSA. The CDR3 consists of 15 residues. V was cut by 1 base and J by 1 base, with 8 bases left in between. The CDR3 is CASSLGAGSGNTIYF. The DNA read from the CDR3 is TGTGCCAGCAGCTTAGGGGCGGGGTCTGGAAACACC.

A few counts support this clone. The read ends 3 residues shy of where the CDR3 ends; the end is completed using the germline J gene. The V gene is TRBV6-4, the J gene TRBJ2-3, with 8 bases that match TRBD2. The CDR3 runs to 15 residues. Germline values: CDR1 MRHNA, CDR2 SNTAGT. V lost 2 bases and J lost 0; bases outside the gene matches: 1. The CDR3 sequence: CASSDVAGSTDTQYF. Incomplete CDR3 DNA: TGTGCCAGCAGTGACGTAGCGGGGAGCACAGATACG.

Concerning this clone: Read sequence stops 3 residues before the CDR3 end, and the germline J gene provides the missing end. The chain joins TRBV20-1 to TRBJ1-1; D possibly corresponds to TRBD1 (5 bases). V was trimmed by 3 bases and J by 2 bases, leaving 16 bases between them. The CDR3 runs 15 residues. From germline, CDR1 is DFQATT and CDR2 SNEGSKA (reference sequence). The DNA read from the CDR3 is TGCAGTGCTAGTGGTTCTAGGCAGGGAAACACTGAA. Amino acid sequence: CSASGSRQGNTE. The whole CDR3 protein is CSASGSRQGNTEAFF.

This clone appeared a few times. The read is 3 residues too short to cover the CDR3 end, so that end is filled in from the germline J gene. The J gene is TRBJ1-2, the V gene TRBV19; a possible D gene is TRBD1 (5 bases). The CDR3 has 15 amino acids. Deletions cut 3 bases from V and 1 base from J, with 12 bases between. The germline gives CDR1 LNHDA, CDR2 SQIVND (reference sequence). The CDR3 here is CASSIGDRVNYGYTF. CDR3 DNA (partial): TGTGCCAGTAGTATCGGCGACAGAGTTAACTATGGC.

As to this clone: The read ends 3 residues early relative to the CDR3; the germline J gene fills the gap. The V call is TRBV5-1, the J call TRBJ1-1; no clear D gene. Trimming pared 1 base from V and 0 bases from J, leaving 7 bases between. The CDR3 covers 14 residues. Germline V lookup: CDR1 SGHRS, CDR2 YFSETQ. The CDR3 here is CASSLKVMNTEAFF. The sequenced CDR3 bases are TGCGCCAGCAGCTTGAAGGTGATGAACACTGAA. Complete variable domain (other parts from reference TRBV5-1 and TRBJ1-1): KAGVTQTPRYLIKTRGQQVTLSCSPISGHRSVSWYQQTPGQGLQFLFEYFSETQRNKGNFPGRFSGRQFSNSRSEMNVSTLELGDSALYLCASSLKVMNTEAFFGQGTRLTVV.

Ten or more counts support this clone. The DNA ends 3 residues before the CDR3 does, and the rest of the CDR3 is filled in from the germline J gene. The rearrangement links TRBV20-1 to TRBJ1-1; 9 bases map to TRBD1. The CDR3 has 14 amino acids. V shed 3 bases, J shed 1 base, and the junction held 3 bases outside the gene matches. Germline V gives CDR1 DFQATT, CDR2 SNEGSKA (reference sequence). CDR3 amino acids: CSARKTGGNTEAFF. CDR3 bases read: TGCAGTGCTAGGAAGACAGGGGGGAACACTGAA.

In its sample, this clone was seen a few times. The DNA ends 3 residues before the CDR3 does, and the rest of the CDR3 is filled in from the germline J gene. The chain employs TRBV7-2 and TRBJ2-7; 7 positions agree with TRBD2. Germline V lookup: CDR1 SGHTA, CDR2 FQGNSA. This CDR3 spans 15 amino acids. Trimming cost V 5 bases and J 2 bases; bases outside gene matches: 9. CDR3 in amino acids: CASSPPWGGTYEQYF. CDR3 DNA (partial): TGTGCCAGCAGCCCTCCGTGGGGGGGTACCTACGAG.

The table lists this clone with a few counts. The DNA ends 3 residues before the CDR3 does, and the rest of the CDR3 is filled in from the germline J gene. The chain uses TRBV2 and TRBJ2-7; 10 nucleotides align to TRBD1. With V trimmed by 5 bases and J by 2 bases, 6 bases remained unmatched. The CDR3 sequence is 15 residues long. Germline CDR1 and CDR2: SNHLY and FYNNEI. The CDR3 sequence is CASSKGTGVTYEQYF. The part of the CDR3 DNA that was read is TGTGCCAGCAGTAAAGGGACAGGGGTAACCTACGAG.

This clone has a handful of counts. The DNA ends 3 residues before the CDR3 does, and the rest of the CDR3 is filled in from the germline J gene. This sequence joins TRBV5-1 and TRBJ2-7; TRBD1 agrees at 7 bases. The V gene's germline CDR1 is SGHRS and CDR2 YFSETQ. V trimming: 7 bases; J trimming: 2 bases; junction bases outside the gene matches: 3. The CDR3 spans 12 residues. The CDR3 reads CASRQGTYEQYF. CDR3 DNA (partial): TGCGCCAGCCGACAGGGAACCTACGAG.

Comment on this clone: The read terminates 3 residues ahead of where the CDR3 ends, so the germline J gene completes it. V gene TRBV5-1 combines with J gene TRBJ2-7; perhaps TRBD1 as D (6 bases). The CDR3 sequence is 14 residues long. Trimming cost V 0 bases and J 5 bases, with 12 bases left between them. Germline CDR1 SGHRS, CDR2 YFSETQ. The CDR3 DNA, read in part, is TGCGCCAGCAGCTTGGAACAGGGTAGCAACGAG. This codes for CASSLEQGSNE. The entire CDR3 sequence reads CASSLEQGSNEQYF.

This clone was counted only a few times. The CDR3 is cut off 3 residues early in the read; its end comes from the germline J gene. The chain combines TRBV7-3 with TRBJ2-2; D perhaps matches TRBD2 (6 bases). V dropped 6 bases and J dropped 8 bases, with 19 bases sitting between them. CDR1 SGHTA and CDR2 FQGTGA come from the germline V gene. The CDR3 contains 15 residues. CDR3 in amino acids: CASSYGTLKEGELFF. The DNA read from the CDR3 is TGTGCCAGCAGTTACGGGACTCTGAAGGAGGGGGAG.

This clone was found a few times. The CDR3 end is not reached by the read, which stops 3 residues before it; the germline J gene fills it in. The V gene is TRBV18, the J gene TRBJ2-7; 7 bases are shared with TRBD2. This CDR3 is built from 14 residues. V trimming: 6 bases; J trimming: 1 base; junction bases outside the gene matches: 6. Germline loops: CDR1 KGHSH, CDR2 LQKENI. The CDR3 DNA, read in part, is TGTGCCAGCTCTCCCCCGCGGGGGTCCTACGAG. This translates into CASSPPRGSYE. The full CDR3 protein is CASSPPRGSYEQYF.

About this clone: Read data end 3 residues before the CDR3 end; the end is taken from the germline J gene. The V call is TRBV7-6, the J call TRBJ2-5; 8 nucleotides agree with TRBD2. This CDR3 is built from 17 residues. V lost 0 bases to trimming and J lost 5 bases; unmatched junction nucleotides: 11. CDR1 is SGHVS and CDR2 is FNYEAQ in the germline V gene. The CDR3 sequence is CASSLAGLAGSGETQYF. The part of the CDR3 DNA that was read is TGTGCCAGCAGCTTAGCAGGACTAGCTGGTTCTGGGGAGACC.

This clone ranks as medium-sized. The CDR3 end lies 3 residues beyond the end of the read and is filled in from the germline J gene. The chain recombines TRBV20-1 with TRBJ2-1; D is perhaps TRBD1 or TRBD2 (5 bases each). V lost 1 base, J lost 2 bases, and 12 bases lay in between. This CDR3 has 15 amino acids. Germline CDR1 and CDR2: DFQATT and SNEGSKA (reference sequence). This chain's CDR3 is CSARGGASAYNEQFF. The part of the CDR3 DNA that was read is TGCAGTGCTAGAGGAGGGGCCAGCGCCTACAATGAG.

This clone was detected only a few times. The read ends 3 residues before the CDR3 terminus; that terminus is restored from the germline J gene. The chain recombines TRBV20-1 with TRBJ2-7; tentative D call: TRBD1 (6 bases). With 1 base removed from V and 1 base from J, the gap between germline ends came to 11 bases. CDR1 and CDR2 (germline): DFQATT, SNEGSKA (reference sequence). The CDR3 is 14 amino acids. CDR3 sequence: CSARVQGKSYEQYF. The sequenced part of the CDR3 DNA is TGCAGTGCTAGAGTACAGGGAAAGTCCTACGAG.

In regard to this clone: The read terminates 3 residues before the CDR3 end, so the remaining end is supplied by the germline J gene. The chain uses TRBV7-9 and TRBJ1-1; tentative D call: TRBD1 (5 bases). The germline gives CDR1 SEHNR, CDR2 FQNEAQ (reference sequence). The CDR3 extends over 14 amino acids. The V end lost 4 bases, the J end lost 6 bases, and 15 bases lay between the germline ends. The CDR3 region is CASSSSGGWSEAFF. CDR3 bases read: TGTGCCAGCAGCTCCAGCGGGGGGTGGTCTGAA.